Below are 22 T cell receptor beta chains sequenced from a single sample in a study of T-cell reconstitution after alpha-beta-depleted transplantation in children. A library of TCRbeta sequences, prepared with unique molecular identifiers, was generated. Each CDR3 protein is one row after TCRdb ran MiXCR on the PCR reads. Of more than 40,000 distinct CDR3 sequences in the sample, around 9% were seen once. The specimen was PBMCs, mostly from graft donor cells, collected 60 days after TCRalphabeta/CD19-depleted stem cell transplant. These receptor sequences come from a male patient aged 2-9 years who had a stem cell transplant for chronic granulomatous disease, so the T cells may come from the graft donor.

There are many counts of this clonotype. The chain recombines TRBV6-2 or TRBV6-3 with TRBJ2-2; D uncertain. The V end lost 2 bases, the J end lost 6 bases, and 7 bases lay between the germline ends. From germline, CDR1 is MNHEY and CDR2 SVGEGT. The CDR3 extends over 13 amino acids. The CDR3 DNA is TGTGCCAGCAGTTACCTTTTTTCCGGGGAGCTGTTTTTT. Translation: CASSYLFSGELFF.

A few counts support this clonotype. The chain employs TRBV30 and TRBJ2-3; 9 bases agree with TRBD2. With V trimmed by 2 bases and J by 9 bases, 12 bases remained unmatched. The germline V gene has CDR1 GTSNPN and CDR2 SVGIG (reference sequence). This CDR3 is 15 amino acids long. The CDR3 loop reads CAWSPPGLAIFTQYF. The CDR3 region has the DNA TGTGCCTGGAGTCCGCCGGGACTAGCTATTTTCACGCAGTATTTT.

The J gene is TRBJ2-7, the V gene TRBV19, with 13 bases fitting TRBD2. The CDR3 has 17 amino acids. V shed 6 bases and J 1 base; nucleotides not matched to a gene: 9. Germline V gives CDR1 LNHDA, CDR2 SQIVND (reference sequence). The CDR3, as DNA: TGTGCCAGTAGCGGGACTAGCGGGACTCCTGCTTCCTACGAGCAGTACTTC. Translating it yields CASSGTSGTPASYEQYF.

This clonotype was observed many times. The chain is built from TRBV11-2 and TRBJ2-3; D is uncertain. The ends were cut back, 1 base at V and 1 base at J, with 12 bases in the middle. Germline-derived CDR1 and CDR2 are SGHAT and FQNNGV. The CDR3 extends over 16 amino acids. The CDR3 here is CASSLGLVGGTDTQYF. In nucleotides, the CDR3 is TGTGCCAGCAGCTTAGGGTTGGTAGGTGGCACAGATACGCAGTATTTT.

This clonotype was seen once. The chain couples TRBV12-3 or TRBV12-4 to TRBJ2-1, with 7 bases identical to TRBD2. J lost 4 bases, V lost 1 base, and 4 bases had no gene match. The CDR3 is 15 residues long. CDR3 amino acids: CASSLGLAAYNEQFF. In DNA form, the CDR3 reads TGTGCCAGCAGTTTAGGTCTAGCGGCATACAATGAGCAGTTCTTC.

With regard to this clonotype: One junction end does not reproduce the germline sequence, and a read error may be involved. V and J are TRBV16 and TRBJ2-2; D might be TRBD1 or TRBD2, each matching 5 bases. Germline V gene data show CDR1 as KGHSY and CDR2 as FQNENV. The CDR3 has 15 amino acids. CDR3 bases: TGTGCCAGCACCCAAAGGGCAGGGAGCACCGGGGAGCTGTTTTTT. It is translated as CASTQRAGSTGELFF.

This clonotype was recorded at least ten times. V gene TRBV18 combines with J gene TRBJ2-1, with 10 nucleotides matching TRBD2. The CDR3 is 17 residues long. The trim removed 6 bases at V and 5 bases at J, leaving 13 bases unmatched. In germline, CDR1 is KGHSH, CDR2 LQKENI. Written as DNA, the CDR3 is TGTGCCAGCTCTCCCTTGTCACTAGCGGGAAACCACAATGAGCAGTTCTTC. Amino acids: CASSPLSLAGNHNEQFF.

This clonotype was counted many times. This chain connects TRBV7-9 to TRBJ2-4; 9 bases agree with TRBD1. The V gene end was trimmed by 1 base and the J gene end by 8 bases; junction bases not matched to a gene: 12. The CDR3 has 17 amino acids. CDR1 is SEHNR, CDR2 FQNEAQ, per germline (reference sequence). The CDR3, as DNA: TGTGCCAGCAGCTTAGGCGGGACAGGGATAATAACAGACATTCAGTACTTC. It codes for CASSLGGTGIITDIQYF.

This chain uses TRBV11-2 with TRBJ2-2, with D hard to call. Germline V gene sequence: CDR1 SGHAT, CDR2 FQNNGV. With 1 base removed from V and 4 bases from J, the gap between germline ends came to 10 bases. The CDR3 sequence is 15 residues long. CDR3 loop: CASSLGGSPTGELFF. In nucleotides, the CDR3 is TGTGCCAGCAGCTTAGGCGGCAGCCCCACCGGGGAGCTGTTTTTT.

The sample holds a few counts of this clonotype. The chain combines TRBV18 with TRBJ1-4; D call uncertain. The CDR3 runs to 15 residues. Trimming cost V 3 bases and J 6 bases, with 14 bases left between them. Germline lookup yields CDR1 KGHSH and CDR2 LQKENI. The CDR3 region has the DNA TGTGCCAGCTCACCCCTCGGAGGTATAGATGAAAAACTGTTTTTT. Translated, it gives CASSPLGGIDEKLFF. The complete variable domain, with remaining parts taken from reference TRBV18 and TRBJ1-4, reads NAGVMQNPRHLVRRRGQEARLRCSPMKGHSHVYWYRQLPEEGLKFMVYLQKENIIDESGMPKERFSAEFPKEGPSILRIQQVVRGDSAAYFCASSPLGGIDEKLFFGSGTQLSVL.

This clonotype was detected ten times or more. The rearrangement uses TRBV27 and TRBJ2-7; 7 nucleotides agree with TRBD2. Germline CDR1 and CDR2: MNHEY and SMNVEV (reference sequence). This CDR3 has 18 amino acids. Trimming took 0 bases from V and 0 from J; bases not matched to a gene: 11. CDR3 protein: CASSLSSWEGKSSYEQYF. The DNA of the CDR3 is TGTGCCAGCAGTTTATCTAGTTGGGAGGGGAAGAGCTCCTACGAGCAGTACTTC.

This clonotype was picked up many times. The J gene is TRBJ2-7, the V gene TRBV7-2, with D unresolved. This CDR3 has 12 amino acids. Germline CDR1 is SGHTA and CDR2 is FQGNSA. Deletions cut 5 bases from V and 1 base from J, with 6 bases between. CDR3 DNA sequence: TGTGCCAGCAGCCAGGTGTCCTACGAGCAGTACTTC. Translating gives CASSQVSYEQYF.

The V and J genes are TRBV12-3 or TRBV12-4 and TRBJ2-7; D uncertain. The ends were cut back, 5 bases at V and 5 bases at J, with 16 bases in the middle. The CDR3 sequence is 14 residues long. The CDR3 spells CASSPPGGGHEQYF. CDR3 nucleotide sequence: TGTGCCAGCAGTCCTCCGGGTGGTGGCCACGAGCAGTACTTC.

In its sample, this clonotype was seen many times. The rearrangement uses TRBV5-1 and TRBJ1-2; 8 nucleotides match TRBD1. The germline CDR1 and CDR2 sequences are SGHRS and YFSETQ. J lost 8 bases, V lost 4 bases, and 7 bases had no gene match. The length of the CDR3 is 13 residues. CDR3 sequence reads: CASSTAPGGGYTF. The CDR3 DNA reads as TGCGCCAGCAGCACGGCCCCAGGGGGCGGCTACACCTTC. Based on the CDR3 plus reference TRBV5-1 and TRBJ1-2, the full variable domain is KAGVTQTPRYLIKTRGQQVTLSCSPISGHRSVSWYQQTPGQGLQFLFEYFSETQRNKGNFPGRFSGRQFSNSRSEMNVSTLELGDSALYLCASSTAPGGGYTFGSGTRLTVV.

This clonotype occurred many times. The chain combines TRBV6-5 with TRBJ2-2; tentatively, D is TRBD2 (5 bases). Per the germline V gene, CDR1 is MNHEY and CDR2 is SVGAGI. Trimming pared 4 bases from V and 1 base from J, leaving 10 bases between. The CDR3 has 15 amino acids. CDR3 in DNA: TGTGCCAGCAGTTTCCAGGCGGGGAACACCGGGGAGCTGTTTTTT. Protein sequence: CASSFQAGNTGELFF.

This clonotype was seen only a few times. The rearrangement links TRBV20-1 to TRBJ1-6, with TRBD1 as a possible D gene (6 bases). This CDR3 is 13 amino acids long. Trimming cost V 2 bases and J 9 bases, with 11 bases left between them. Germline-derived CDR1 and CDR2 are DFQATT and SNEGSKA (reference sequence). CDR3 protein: CSARTGTSSPLHF. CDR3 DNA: TGCAGTGCTAGAACAGGGACCAGTTCACCCCTCCACTTT.

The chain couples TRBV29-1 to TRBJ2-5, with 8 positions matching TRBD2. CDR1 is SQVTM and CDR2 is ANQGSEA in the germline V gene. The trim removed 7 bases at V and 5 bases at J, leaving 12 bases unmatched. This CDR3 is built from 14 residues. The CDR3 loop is CSAQPPGGWETQYF. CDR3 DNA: TGCAGCGCCCAACCCCCGGGAGGGTGGGAGACCCAGTACTTC.

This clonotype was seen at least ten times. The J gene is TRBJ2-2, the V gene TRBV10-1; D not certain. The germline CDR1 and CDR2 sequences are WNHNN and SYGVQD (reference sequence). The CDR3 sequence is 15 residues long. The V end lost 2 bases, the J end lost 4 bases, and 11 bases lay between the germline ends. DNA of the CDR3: TGCGCCAGCAGTGAGACGGGTGTAGGCACCGGGGAGCTGTTTTTT. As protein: CASSETGVGTGELFF.

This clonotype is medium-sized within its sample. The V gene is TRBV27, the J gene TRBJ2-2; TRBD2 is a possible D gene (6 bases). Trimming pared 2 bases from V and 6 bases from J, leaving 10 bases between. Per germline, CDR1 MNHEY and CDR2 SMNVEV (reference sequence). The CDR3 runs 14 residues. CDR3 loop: CASSLGGTPGELFF. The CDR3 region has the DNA TGTGCCAGCAGTTTAGGGGGGACCCCCGGGGAGCTGTTTTTT.

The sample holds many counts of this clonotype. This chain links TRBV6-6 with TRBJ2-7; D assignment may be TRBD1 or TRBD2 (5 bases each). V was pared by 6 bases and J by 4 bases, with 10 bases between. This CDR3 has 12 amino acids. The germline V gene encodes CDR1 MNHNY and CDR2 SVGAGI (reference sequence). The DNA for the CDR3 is TGTGCCAGCAGGAGGGACCTATACGAGCAGTACTTC. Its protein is CASRRDLYEQYF.

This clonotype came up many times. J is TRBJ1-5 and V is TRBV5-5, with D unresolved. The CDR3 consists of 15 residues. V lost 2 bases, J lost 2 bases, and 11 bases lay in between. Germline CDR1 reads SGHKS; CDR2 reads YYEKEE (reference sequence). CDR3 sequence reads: CASSFISGGNQPQHF. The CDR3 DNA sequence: TGTGCCAGCAGCTTTATCTCTGGTGGCAATCAGCCCCAGCATTTT.

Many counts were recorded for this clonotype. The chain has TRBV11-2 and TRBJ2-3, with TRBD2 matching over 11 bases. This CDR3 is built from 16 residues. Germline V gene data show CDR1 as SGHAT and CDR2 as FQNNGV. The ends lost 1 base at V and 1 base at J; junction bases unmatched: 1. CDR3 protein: CASSLALAGGTDTQYF. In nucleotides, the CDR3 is TGTGCCAGCAGCTTAGCACTAGCGGGAGGCACAGATACGCAGTATTTT.